These 18 T cell receptor beta chains were all obtained from the same sample, sequenced in a study of blood T cell repertoires in COVID-19. This table comes from immunoSEQ multiplex PCR, and its TCRdb copy is limited to in-frame clones, with some not included. The sample comprises 25,000 to 35,000 clones, approximately 87% of which are singletons, and roughly 22% rests with the top ten. The sample consisted of peripheral blood. The receptor set was obtained from a human donor with active COVID-19. The donor label of this sample is uncertain.

The chain employs TRBV5-1 and TRBJ1-1, with D uncertain. V was pared by 1 base and J by 1 base, with 5 bases between. Germline V gene lookup returns CDR1 SGHRS and CDR2 YFSETQ. The CDR3 loop spans 13 amino acids. In DNA form, the CDR3 reads TGCGCCAGCAGCTTGACCGGGAACACTGAAGCTTTCTTT. Amino acids: CASSLTGNTEAFF.

V usage is TRBV18 and J usage is TRBJ2-3; 7 positions match TRBD2. The CDR3 length is 15 residues. Germline trimming cut 8 bases from V and 2 bases from J; bases unmatched to any gene: 10. Germline loops: CDR1 KGHSH, CDR2 LQKENI. CDR3 bases: TGTGCCAGCACGGGGGGACGCCCCCCCACAGATACGCAGTATTTT. As protein: CASTGGRPPTDTQYF.

DNA of the CDR3: TGTGCCAGCAGCTTACTGGGCGGGAGTGGTTCCTACAATGAGCAGTTCTTC. Amino acid sequence: CASSLLGGSGSYNEQFF. The chain recombines TRBV7-3 with TRBJ2-1, with 7 bases fitting TRBD2. The germline V gene encodes CDR1 SGHTA and CDR2 FQGTGA. The CDR3 has 17 residues. With 2 bases clipped from V and 1 base from J, the junction kept 8 bases outside the gene matches.

The chain uses TRBV6-2 or TRBV6-3 and TRBJ2-1, with D perhaps TRBD2 (5 bases). V lost 2 bases and J lost 2, with 10 bases in between. The CDR3 length is 15 residues. CDR1 MNHEY and CDR2 SVGEGT come from the germline V gene. CDR3 DNA sequence: TGTGCCAGCAGTTACCTAGCTGGAACCTACAATGAGCAGTTCTTC. As protein: CASSYLAGTYNEQFF.

The V call is TRBV5-6, the J call TRBJ1-6, with a possible D match to TRBD1 (6 bases). Germline lookup yields CDR1 SGHDT and CDR2 YYEEEE. Trimming removed 5 bases at V and 0 bases at J, with 12 bases between. CDR3 length equals 16 residues. The CDR3 DNA reads TGTGCCAGCAGGAGTACAGGGAGCTCCTATAATTCACCCCTCCACTTT. Protein: CASRSTGSSYNSPLHF.

The rearrangement joins TRBV2 to TRBJ2-7; 8 bases are a match to TRBD1. V lost 4 bases to trimming and J lost 5 bases; unmatched junction nucleotides: 7. Germline V lookup: CDR1 SNHLY, CDR2 FYNNEI. The CDR3 is 14 residues long. The CDR3 loop reads CASSGDRGRNEQYF. The CDR3, as DNA: TGTGCCAGCAGTGGAGACAGGGGAAGGAACGAGCAGTACTTC.

V gene TRBV27 combines with J gene TRBJ1-6; TRBD1 agrees at 8 bases. This CDR3 contains 14 residues. The germline CDR1 and CDR2 sequences are MNHEY and SMNVEV (reference sequence). The V gene end was trimmed by 5 bases and the J gene end by 14 bases; junction bases not matched to a gene: 11. The CDR3 sequence is CASSLGTGSTSLHF. In DNA form, the CDR3 reads TGTGCCAGCAGTCTGGGGACAGGTTCAACCTCCCTCCACTTT.

This rearrangement joins TRBV4-1 to TRBJ2-6; possibly TRBD2 for D (5 bases). The CDR3 loop spans 19 amino acids. V lost 0 bases and J lost 0, with 15 bases in between. CDR1 and CDR2 from the germline V gene are MGHRA and YSYEKL. The chain's CDR3 is CASSQDLRRDLSGANVLTF. The CDR3 region has the DNA TGCGCCAGCAGCCAAGATCTTCGACGGGATCTCTCTGGGGCCAACGTCCTGACTTTC.

The chain is built from TRBV6-5 and TRBJ2-2; no clear D. The germline V gene encodes CDR1 MNHEY and CDR2 SVGAGI. This CDR3 comprises 14 residues. V lost 6 bases, J lost 1 base, and 9 bases lay in between. As DNA, the CDR3 is TGTGCCAGCAGCCCCGCAGGGAACACCGGGGAGCTGTTTTTT. It specifies CASSPAGNTGELFF.

This clone was seen only a few times. V and J are TRBV6-2 or TRBV6-3 and TRBJ2-7; 9 bases are a match to TRBD2. V gave up 2 bases and J gave up 6 bases; unmatched junction bases: 2. Germline CDR1 reads MNHEY; CDR2 reads SVGEGT. The CDR3 contains 13 residues. The CDR3 region has the DNA TGTGCCAGCAGTTACCTAGCGGGAAGCGAGCAGTACTTC. Protein product: CASSYLAGSEQYF.

In this sample, this clone turned up a few times. The rearrangement uses TRBV6-6 and TRBJ2-7; possible D gene TRBD1, 6 bases. Trimming shortened V by 5 bases and J by 3 bases, and 17 bases separated the two germline ends. The CDR3 length is 15 residues. Looked up from germline, CDR1 is MNHNY and CDR2 is SVGAGI (reference sequence). The CDR3 region has the DNA TGTGCCAGCAGTGCCTCCCGAGGCAGGGGCTACGAGCAGTACTTC. Protein sequence: CASSASRGRGYEQYF.

This chain uses TRBV11-3 with TRBJ2-5, with 7 bases fitting TRBD1. This CDR3 comprises 14 residues. Per germline, CDR1 SGHNT and CDR2 YENEEA. V shed 8 bases and J 2 bases; nucleotides not matched to a gene: 8. The CDR3 region has the DNA TGTGCCAGCGCAGGGGGTCCATCACAAGAGACCCAGTACTTC. This encodes CASAGGPSQETQYF.

Of note for this clone: A read error may account for a junction end that differs from germline. J is TRBJ2-3 and V is TRBV7-7; TRBD2 is a possible D gene (6 bases). CDR1 and CDR2 (germline): SSHAT, FNYEAQ (reference sequence). The CDR3 has 16 amino acids. CDR3 region: CASSPGGAGFTDTQYF. CDR3 DNA: TGTGCTAGCAGCCCCGGGGGAGCGGGTTTCACAGATACGCAGTATTTT.

The chain uses TRBV5-1 and TRBJ2-5, with 11 bases aligning to TRBD1. Germline V gene sequence: CDR1 SGHRS, CDR2 YFSETQ. Unmatched junction bases numbered 7, after V lost 4 bases and J lost 5 bases. The length of the CDR3 is 15 residues. The CDR3 protein is CASSLWTGGSETQYF. The CDR3 DNA reads TGCGCCAGCAGCCTATGGACAGGGGGCAGTGAGACCCAGTACTTC.

The V call is TRBV5-1, the J call TRBJ2-7; D is possibly TRBD1 (6 bases). Germline V gene data show CDR1 as SGHRS and CDR2 as YFSETQ. V was pared by 1 base and J by 7 bases, with 18 bases between. The length of the CDR3 is 15 residues. The CDR3 reads CASSLRTTGMGEQYF. The CDR3 region has the DNA TGCGCCAGCAGCTTGCGAACCACAGGGATGGGAGAGCAGTACTTC.

The table lists this clone with a count of one. The rearrangement uses TRBV24-1 and TRBJ2-3, with TRBD1 as a possible D gene (5 bases). With 3 bases removed from V and 8 bases from J, the gap between germline ends came to 17 bases. The CDR3 has 15 residues. Germline CDR1 and CDR2: KGHDR and SFDVKD. CDR3 DNA sequence: TGTGCCACCAGTGATCCCGATTCAGGGATGGGTACGCAGTATTTT. This codes for CATSDPDSGMGTQYF.

The rearrangement joins TRBV9 to TRBJ2-5, with 15 bases identical to TRBD2. The V and J ends lost 3 bases and 1 base, in that order; junction bases with no gene match: 4. The germline V gene has CDR1 SGDLS and CDR2 YYNGEE. The CDR3 consists of 17 residues. In DNA form, the CDR3 reads TGTGCCAGCAGCGCTGGGACTAGCGGGGGGTCCCAAGAGACCCAGTACTTC. Its protein product is CASSAGTSGGSQETQYF.

This clone was seen a single time. The chain links TRBV6-2 or TRBV6-3 to TRBJ2-5, with D possibly TRBD1 on 5 matching bases. The length of the CDR3 is 16 residues. V was clipped by 0 bases and J by 0 bases, with 11 bases between them. Germline V lookup: CDR1 MNHEY, CDR2 SVGEGT. CDR3 loop: CASSYSAGWDQETQYF. The CDR3 DNA sequence: TGTGCCAGCAGTTACTCGGCAGGGTGGGACCAAGAGACCCAGTACTTC.